A selection of T cell receptor beta chains follows, all from one sample in a study of blood T cell repertoires in COVID-19. The table came from immunoSEQ multiplex PCR; TCRdb's copy has only in-frame clones and leaves some out. The data show about 71,000 clones, 75% to 85% seen once. The sample consisted of peripheral blood. All receptors derive from a man under 40 with COVID-19, enrolled during active disease. The CDR3 runs from the conserved cysteine through the conserved F or W. Fields, in order: J gene, clone size, D gene, V gene, CDR3 DNA, CDR3 protein. A D gene is named only where the DNA matches it firmly. Part of the rows lack a size; the others show once, few, many or a class for expanded clones.

>TRBJ1-2|-|-|TRBV24-1
TGTGCCACCAGTGAAAGGGGGAACTATGGCTACACCTTC
CATSERGNYGYTF
>TRBJ1-4|-|TRBD1|TRBV6-5
TGTGCCAGCAGAAGGCAGGGGGGAGTAGAAAAACTGTTTTTT
CASRRQGGVEKLFF
>TRBJ2-1|once|TRBD2|TRBV7-2
TGTGCCAGCAGCTCCCCTCTAGCGGCCTATGGGGGTGAGCAGTTCTTC
CASSSPLAAYGGEQFF
>TRBJ1-5|-|-|TRBV28
TGTGCCAGCAGTTTCATAACAGTCAATCAGCCCCAGCATTTT
CASSFITVNQPQHF
>TRBJ2-4|-|TRBD2|TRBV7-2
TGTGCCAGCAGCTTACTCGGACTAGCGTTAGACATTCAGTACTTC
CASSLLGLALDIQYF
>TRBJ2-6|-|TRBD2|TRBV6-5
TGTGCCAGCACGGGGGGAGGGGCAGGGGCCAACGTCCTGACTTTC
CASTGGGAGANVLTF
>TRBJ1-2|-|TRBD1|TRBV6-6
TGTGCCAGCAGTTCACTCACCGGACAGGGAGAATATGGCTACACCTTC
CASSSLTGQGEYGYTF
>TRBJ2-7|few|TRBD1|TRBV19
TGTGCCAGTAGTATCGAGACAGGGGGCTCCTACGAGCAGTACTTC
CASSIETGGSYEQYF
>TRBJ1-2|-|-|TRBV11-2
TGTGCCAGCAGACTAACAGGGAAGGATGGCTACACCTTC
CASRLTGKDGYTF
>TRBJ2-7|-|TRBD2|TRBV14
TGTGCCAGCAGCCGTTTGTCTAGCGGACCCTACGAGCAGTACTTC
CASSRLSSGPYEQYF
>TRBJ2-7|-|TRBD1|TRBV7-9
TGTGCCAGCAGCTTTACAGGGGGGAGCTCCTACGAGCAGTACTTC
CASSFTGGSSYEQYF
>TRBJ2-1|-|TRBD2|TRBV2
TGTGCCAGCAAGTACGCGGGAGGGCCGGGTGAGCAGTTCTTC
CASKYAGGPGEQFF
>TRBJ1-4|-|-|TRBV5-1
TGCGCCAGCAGCCTCACAGGAGTTAATGAAAAACTGTTTTTT
CASSLTGVNEKLFF
>TRBJ2-3|-|TRBD2|TRBV11-1
TGTGCCAGCAGCTCGGGTGAGGGCGGGAGACCTTTGACGCAGTATTTT
CASSSGEGGRPLTQYF
>TRBJ1-5|-|TRBD1|TRBV7-2
TGTGCCAGCAGCACGTGGGGTGGGCAGGGGGCTAACCAGCCCCAGCATTTT
CASSTWGGQGANQPQHF
>TRBJ1-1|once|-|TRBV4-1
TGCGCCAGCAGCCAAGTGGGAGGGAACACTGAAGCTTTCTTT
CASSQVGGNTEAFF
>TRBJ2-3|once|-|TRBV11-1
TGTGCCAGCAGCCTAGGGACTTTCACAGATACGCAGTATTTT
CASSLGTFTDTQYF
>TRBJ2-7|-|-|TRBV29-1
TGCAGCGCCCTAGACGGCTACGAGCAGTACTTC
CSALDGYEQYF
>TRBJ2-3|-|-|TRBV2
TGTGCCACCTACAGGGAGTTTAGCACAGATACGCAGTATTTT
CATYREFSTDTQYF
>TRBJ1-5|once|TRBD1|TRBV15
TGTGCCACCAGCATAGGCGGTGGACAGGACAATCAGCCCCAGCATTTT
CATSIGGGQDNQPQHF
>TRBJ2-1|-|-|TRBV24-1
TGTGCCACCAGTGATTTCAAGCGGGCCTACAATGAGCAGTTCTTC
CATSDFKRAYNEQFF
>TRBJ1-6|-|TRBD1|TRBV27
TGTGCCAGCTCTCCACCCACAGGGGGTAGTTCACCCCTCCACTTT
CASSPPTGGSSPLHF
>TRBJ1-1|-|TRBD1|TRBV5-5
TGTGCCAGCAGCCCGGAGGGACAGGGGACGGCTTTCTTT
CASSPEGQGTAFF